This passage covers 27 T cell receptor beta chains from one sample sequenced in a study of tumor-infiltrating lymphocytes in primary liver carcinoma. The authors took blood RNA from unsorted whole blood and also extracted germline DNA. The template, approximately 500 ng total RNA, yielded TCR beta cDNA made with a constant-region primer. Investigators got TCR beta libraries out of three nested multiplex PCR rounds, done with slightly modified ARM-PCR. Forward primers for TRBV1-TRBV30 and a C-beta reverse primer served the first two PCR rounds, at about 11 cycles each. TCRdb re-called the multiplex PCR reads with MiXCR, one entry per CDR3 protein. The sample includes around 330,000 distinct CDR3 sequences, about three fifths of them seen just once. Input material: peripheral blood. These receptors were collected from a woman aged 25 to 39 with primary liver carcinoma and hepatitis B virus infection.

This clonotype appeared a single time. One base away lies a much larger clone, so this may be a sequencing read error. The chain has TRBV29-1 and TRBJ2-1, with 8 bases that match TRBD2. This CDR3 contains 15 residues. CDR1 and CDR2 (germline): SQVTM, ANQGSEA. V trimming: 5 bases; J trimming: 12 bases; junction bases outside the gene matches: 18. CDR3 sequence reads: CSVNTGLGSDSVQFF. In nucleotides, the CDR3 is TGCAGCGTTAATACGGGACTAGGGTCAGACAGTGTGCAGTTCTTC.

This clonotype appeared a single time. A much larger clone lies a single base off, so this may be a read error. The V gene is TRBV12-3 or TRBV12-4, the J gene TRBJ2-7; D possibly corresponds to TRBD2 (5 bases). The CDR3 contains 11 residues. Here the CDR3 reads CVSGFTYEQYF. The CDR3 DNA reads TGTGTCAGCGGATTTACCTACGAGCAGTACTTC.

The V call is TRBV5-6, the J call TRBJ1-1; no clear D gene. The CDR3 consists of 15 residues. Germline values: CDR1 SGHDT, CDR2 YYEEEE. Trimming shortened V by 4 bases and J by 4 bases, and 17 bases separated the two germline ends. CDR3 coding DNA: TGTGCCAGCAGCCTGAGTGCCGAGGTGGGCACTGAAGCTTTCTTT. Protein product: CASSLSAEVGTEAFF.

The chain uses TRBV10-3 and TRBJ1-2; no definite D call. This CDR3 region has 14 residues. The V gene lost 5 bases and the J gene lost 2 bases, with 12 bases spanning the gap. Germline CDR1 ENHRY, CDR2 SYGVKD. CDR3 sequence (DNA): TGTGCCATCAGTAAGTGGAAGTCAAACTATGGCTACACCTTC. Protein: CAISKWKSNYGYTF.

Concerning this clonotype: Mismatch with germline at one junction end may stem from a read error. The rearrangement links TRBV6-1 to TRBJ1-6, with 10 nucleotides matching TRBD1. The CDR3 is 13 amino acids. Germline V gives CDR1 MNHNS, CDR2 SASEGT. CDR3 nucleotide sequence: TGTGCCAGCACCGGGACAGGGGATTCACCCCCCCACTTT. The encoded protein is CASTGTGDSPPHF.

The V gene is TRBV6-6, the J gene TRBJ1-1; no clear D gene. This CDR3 spans 12 amino acids. Germline CDR1 MNHNY, CDR2 SVGAGI (reference sequence). V was cut by 4 bases and J by 5 bases, with 8 bases left in between. The DNA of the CDR3 is TGTGCCAGCAGTTTGGTCCGGACTGAAGCTTTCTTT. Protein sequence: CASSLVRTEAFF.

The chain is built from TRBV6-2 or TRBV6-3 and TRBJ2-7, with a possible D match to TRBD1 (5 bases). The assigned J gene may be wrong: the sequence end matches TRBJ2-1 better. CDR1 MNHEY and CDR2 SVGEGT come from the germline V gene. The CDR3 covers 13 residues. The CDR3 DNA reads as TGTGCCAGCAGTTCCCAGGGTCCCTACGAGCAGTTCTTC. It encodes CASSSQGPYEQFF.

A remark on this clonotype: A much larger clone lies one base from this, so it may be a read error. The rearrangement joins TRBV6-6 to TRBJ2-4, with unresolved D. The CDR3 spans 12 residues. Germline loops: CDR1 MNHNY, CDR2 SVGAGI (reference sequence). The CDR3 DNA follows: TGTGCCAACAGTGGCGCAGGCAACATTCAGTACTTC. Its translation is CANSGAGNIQYF.

The J gene is TRBJ2-1, the V gene TRBV4-2; D gene unclear. CDR3 size: 15 residues. The V gene's germline CDR1 is LGHNA and CDR2 YNFKEQ. Trimming pared 3 bases from V and 5 bases from J, leaving 14 bases between. CDR3 sequence reads: CASSQTHVNDNEQFF. The DNA of the CDR3 is TGTGCCAGCAGCCAGACTCACGTAAATGACAATGAGCAGTTCTTC.

The V gene is TRBV5-5, the J gene TRBJ2-5, with D perhaps assigned TRBD1 or TRBD2 (6 bases each). The length of the CDR3 is 16 residues. Between the trimmed V and J ends, which lost 0 bases and 5 bases, there was a span of 17 bases. Germline loops: CDR1 SGHKS, CDR2 YYEKEE (reference sequence). CDR3 bases: TGTGCCAGCAGCTTGGCCGACTCCGGGGGCCAGGAGACCCAGTACTTC. Translated: CASSLADSGGQETQYF.

Turning to this clonotype: A much bigger clone sits one base away, suggesting this may be a read error. The chain links TRBV12-3 or TRBV12-4 to TRBJ1-1, with a weak D call TRBD1 (5 bases). This CDR3 has 14 residues. The V gene lost 3 bases and the J gene lost 4 bases, with 12 bases spanning the gap. This chain's CDR3 is CASSFRGGSTEAFF. The CDR3 bases are TGTGCCAGCAGTTTTCGTGGGGGGAGCACTGAAGCTTTCTTT.

Concerning this clonotype itself: Possible read error: a much larger clone is one base away. This chain uses TRBV6-1 with TRBJ1-5; D possibly corresponds to TRBD1 (5 bases). The germline V gene encodes CDR1 MNHNS and CDR2 SASEGT. The CDR3 has 14 amino acids. Trimming took 8 bases from V and 5 from J, leaving 16 bases between them. The CDR3 reads CASGDRRSYQPQHF. CDR3 nucleotide sequence: TGTGCCAGCGGGGACCGAAGGTCATATCAGCCCCAGCATTTT.

In its sample, this clonotype was seen many times. The chain employs TRBV12-3 or TRBV12-4 and TRBJ2-3; D gene ambiguous. The ends were cut back, 3 bases at V and 2 bases at J, with 12 bases in the middle. The CDR3 spans 15 residues. CDR3: CASSFGGHLTDTQYF. CDR3 nucleotides: TGTGCCAGCAGTTTCGGCGGCCATCTCACAGATACGCAGTATTTT.

This clonotype has a count of ten or more. The chain recombines TRBV4-2 with TRBJ1-5; possible D gene TRBD1, 6 bases. Germline V CDR1 and CDR2: LGHNA, YNFKEQ. The CDR3 has 15 residues. Trimming pared 0 bases from V and 7 bases from J, leaving 13 bases between. The CDR3 bases are TGTGCCAGCAGCCAAGACGGACAGCCAGGACAGCCCCAGCATTTT. Its protein is CASSQDGQPGQPQHF.

This clonotype was counted ten times or more. The V gene is TRBV4-1, the J gene TRBJ2-3, with D hard to call. This CDR3 contains 11 residues. Trimming removed 1 base at V and 7 bases at J, with 3 bases between. Germline loops: CDR1 MGHRA, CDR2 YSYEKL. CDR3 DNA: TGCGCCAGCAGCCAAGCTTATACGCAGTATTTT. Translated, it gives CASSQAYTQYF.

As to this clonotype: One base away lies a much larger clone, so this may be a sequencing read error. This chain links TRBV6-1 with TRBJ1-1, with a weak D call TRBD1 (5 bases). Trimming cost V 10 bases and J 1 base, with 16 bases left between them. The germline gives CDR1 MNHNS, CDR2 SASEGT. There are 14 residues in the CDR3. The CDR3 DNA reads as TGTGCCAATCAAGGGGCCGGTAAGAACACTGAAGCTTTCTTT. Amino acid sequence: CANQGAGKNTEAFF.

The chain combines TRBV6-2 or TRBV6-3 with TRBJ2-7; D assignment may be TRBD1 or TRBD2 (5 bases each). With 10 bases removed from V and 2 bases from J, the gap between germline ends came to 12 bases. The CDR3 totals 12 residues. From germline, CDR1 is MNHEY and CDR2 SVGEGT. CDR3 amino acids: CATRDGPYEQYF. In nucleotides, the CDR3 is TGTGCCACCAGGGACGGACCCTACGAGCAGTACTTC.

Concerning this clonotype: This may stem from a read error, because a much larger clone lies one nucleotide away. This chain uses TRBV11-2 with TRBJ2-7; D possibly corresponds to TRBD2 (5 bases). V gave up 6 bases and J gave up 4 bases, with 13 bases separating them. This CDR3 has 13 residues. CDR1 and CDR2 (germline): SGHAT, FQNNGV. This chain's CDR3 is CASRSSSPYEQYF. CDR3 coding DNA: TGTGCCAGCAGATCTAGCAGCCCGTACGAGCAGTACTTC.

With respect to this clonotype: This could be a read error, since a much larger clone is one nucleotide away. V gene TRBV6-5 combines with J gene TRBJ2-7; possibly TRBD1 for D (6 bases). The germline CDR1 and CDR2 sequences are MNHEY and SVGAGI. Trimming stripped 10 bases from V and 5 bases from J, with 21 bases between. The CDR3 is 14 amino acids. CDR3 coding DNA: TGTGCCAACAGGGAAGGAGCCAGGGGAAACGAGCAGTACTTC. Protein: CANREGARGNEQYF.

As regards this clonotype: Lacking the conserved final phenylalanine or tryptophan, this CDR3 likely reflects a read error. This chain uses TRBV12-3 or TRBV12-4 with TRBJ1-1; D is possibly TRBD1 (5 bases). CDR3 size: 16 residues. The V end was cut by 9 bases, the J end by 6 bases, with 26 bases between. For the CDR3, the DNA is TGTGCCAGTAAACCTAAGACGGCAGGGACTACCGCTGAAGCTTTCCTT. It translates to CASKPKTAGTTAEAFL.

Comment on this clonotype: One base away lies a much larger clone, so this may be a sequencing read error. As DNA, the CDR3 is TGTGCCAGCAGGAGACAGCGGTGGGACAAGCAGTACTTC. Protein sequence: CASRRQRWDKQYF. This chain uses TRBV6-5 with TRBJ2-7; tentative D call: TRBD1 (6 bases). The CDR3 contains 13 residues. In germline, CDR1 is MNHEY, CDR2 SVGAGI. The V end lost 6 bases, the J end lost 8 bases, and 17 bases lay between the germline ends.

This clonotype was observed at least ten times. The chain links TRBV29-1 to TRBJ1-1; tentative D call: TRBD1 (5 bases). This CDR3 is built from 13 residues. Trimming left V 5 bases short and J 11 bases short, with 21 bases between. Germline-derived CDR1 and CDR2 are SQVTM and ANQGSEA. For the CDR3, the DNA is TGCAGCGTTACCGGGACGCTCGCGGTCGGGGCTTTCTTT. Protein sequence: CSVTGTLAVGAFF.

On this clonotype: It may be a read error: a sequence one base away is much more abundant. The rearrangement joins TRBV29-1 to TRBJ2-7; TRBD2 agrees at 8 bases. The J call is in doubt because the DNA end fits TRBJ2-5 better. This CDR3 spans 14 amino acids. From germline, CDR1 is SQVTM and CDR2 ANQGSEA. The CDR3 here is CSVGRGSGLETQYF. The CDR3 DNA reads as TGCAGCGTCGGGAGGGGCAGCGGCTTGGAGACCCAGTACTTC.

The chain joins TRBV4-1 to TRBJ2-2; no firm D call. Germline CDR1 and CDR2: MGHRA and YSYEKL. The CDR3 totals 11 residues. The V gene lost 4 bases and the J gene lost 8 bases, with 5 bases spanning the gap. The CDR3 DNA reads TGCGCCAGCAGCCGAGAGGGGGAGCTGTTTTTT. Protein: CASSREGELFF.

The rearrangement joins TRBV29-1 to TRBJ1-2, with D tentatively TRBD1 (5 bases). Germline V lookup: CDR1 SQVTM, CDR2 ANQGSEA. Trimming removed 6 bases from V and 9 bases from J, with 17 bases in between. The CDR3 extends over 12 amino acids. The CDR3: CSVTVGGRSYTF. The CDR3 DNA is TGCAGCGTGACGGTCGGGGGGAGAAGCTACACCTTC.

The chain combines TRBV30 with TRBJ1-2; 8 bases agree with TRBD1. The J segment lost 7 bases and the V segment lost 2 bases, leaving 6 bases of the junction unmatched. The CDR3 is 13 amino acids. Germline V lookup: CDR1 GTSNPN, CDR2 SVGIG (reference sequence). The CDR3 DNA sequence: TGTGCCTGGAGTCAAGGACAGGGTCGTGGCTACACCTTC. Encoded protein: CAWSQGQGRGYTF. Drawing the rest from reference TRBV30 and TRBJ1-2, the complete variable domain is SQTIHQWPATLVQPVGSPLSLECTVEGTSNPNLYWYRQAAGRGLQLLFYSVGIGQISSEVPQNLSASRPQDRQFILSSKKLLLSDSGFYLCAWSQGQGRGYTFGSGTRLTVV.

On this clonotype itself: A much bigger clone sits one base away, suggesting this may be a read error. DNA for the CDR3: TGTGCCAGCACTTTCAGGGGCTCTGGAAACACCATATATTTT. Its translation is CASTFRGSGNTIYF. This chain links TRBV12-3 or TRBV12-4 with TRBJ1-3, with D perhaps matching TRBD1 (6 bases). Trimming took off 7 bases at V and 0 bases at J, with 10 bases between the two ends. The CDR3 covers 14 residues.